This T cell receptor beta chain was found in a study of blood T cell repertoires in COVID-19 (dated by TCRdb to 2019 to 2021). Looking at the study overall: Samples from collaborators originated in the United States, Italy and Spain and spanned both the acute and convalescent phases of COVID-19. Deeply sampled blood TCRbeta repertoires from subjects exposed to, actively infected with, or recovered from COVID-19 were included in the dataset. Where HLA class I and class II types were available, the types were taken from metadata supplied by the sample provider, not from assay-based typing. The prospective study material was composed of cDNA or gDNA derived from T cells, B-cell-depleted T cells, or PBMCs. A de-identified subject ID, COVID-19 status, age in years and sex were almost always included in the sample metadata. The repertoires were released in a freely available public database intended as a resource for research on the immune response to SARS-CoV-2. The samples were drawn from the first 160 participants of the ongoing ImmuneRACE study and from 1,254 subjects provided by 6 global collaborators. What the study reported, not specific to this receptor: The quantity of clinical and demographic metadata differed by source and by participant and was supplied without curation.

The immunoSEQ Assay, a bias-controlled multiplex PCR, was used to amplify TCRbeta CDR3 regions from genomic DNA. The original methods were these. Nucleated cell counts per sample were estimated from amplification of reference gene primers within the assay. To quantify the absolute abundance of each unique TCRbeta CDR3 rearrangement, sequence reads were collapsed and filtered. For each sample, productive Simpson clonality was calculated as the square root of Simpson's diversity index across productive rearrangements. Imported from immuneACCESS, the table was reduced by TCRdb to in-frame sequences with V and J called. These copies leave out some clones; in studies compared against another copy, an unresolved V gene accounts for under half, and the cause of the remainder is not known. V, J and clone size are those of that table, while D and trimming were read from the DNA. Counted in this sample were about 410,000 clones; about nine tenths of them appeared once. Of the sample, around 1.5% falls within the top ten clones.

In Seattle, one collaborating source enrolled patients while the infection was active and tracked those patients longitudinally over the course of disease. The collaborating institutions used their own protocols to collect whole blood in K2EDTA tubes. For TCRbeta analysis, collaborators shipped samples as frozen whole blood, isolated PBMCs, or DNA extracted from either of those sample types. Concerning this clone itself: Its antigen specificity is not known. Within one base of it there is no much larger clone, and no base qualities were kept.

The specimen was peripheral blood. The receptor was derived from a woman aged 40 to 50 with COVID-19, enrolled during active disease.

The sequenced DNA: TGTGCCAGCCAAGCCCAATTCCTCTCGGGTGAAGCTTTCTTT. It encodes CASQAQFLSGEAFF. The rearranged chain carries TRBV7-9 and TRBJ1-1; no D gene can be assigned with confidence. The CDR3 numbers 14 residues from cysteine through phenylalanine. The only DNA kept is the CDR3, 42 bases in frame from the first base. The germline V gene (reference sequence) gives CDR1 as SEHNR and CDR2 as FQNEAQ. V sheds 8 bases and J sheds 7 bases, leaving 20 bases between their ends.